The source of this T cell receptor beta chain is a study of CD4 T cells in relation to SARS-CoV-2 and coronaviruses. TCRdb's copy holds only in-frame clones and misses some; the assay was immunoSEQ multiplex PCR. Of about 36,000 clones listed, roughly four fifths were seen once; the top ten hold approximately 7%. As regards this clone: The antigen is undetermined.

Sequenced material: naive CD4+ T cells from PBMCs, cultured in vitro. Subset in this sample: naive CD4+ T cells isolated by negative enrichment. The clonotype originates from an adult with COVID-19.

The CDR3 loop reads CASSPNGGNEQYF. The DNA for the CDR3 is TGTGCCAGCAGTCCCAATGGGGGCAACGAGCAGTACTTC. The rearrangement joins TRBV6-5 to TRBJ2-7; a weak D match, TRBD1 (6 bases). CDR1 is MNHEY, CDR2 SVGAGI, per germline. Trimming took off 5 bases at V and 5 bases at J, with 13 bases between the two ends. The CDR3 has 13 amino acids.